The 21 T cell receptor beta chains listed next were all sequenced from one sample in a study of T cell responses to AZD1222 COVID-19 vaccine. Method: immunoSEQ multiplex PCR; TCRdb's copy keeps in-frame clones and lacks some. Of some 150,000 clones detected, about 90% appear once; the ten largest clones hold 4.4%. The sequences come from peripheral blood, collected on day 0 of MenACWY control vaccination. These receptors originate from an adult in good health.

This clone occurred once. The J gene is TRBJ1-6, the V gene TRBV5-5; D remains ambiguous. Germline V gene lookup returns CDR1 SGHKS and CDR2 YYEKEE (reference sequence). This CDR3 contains 16 residues. The V gene lost 0 bases and the J gene lost 3 bases, with 10 bases spanning the gap. CDR3 nucleotides: TGTGCCAGCAGCTTGGGATCTGTGGTCTATAATTCACCCCTCCACTTT. It encodes CASSLGSVVYNSPLHF. Drawing the rest from reference TRBV5-5 and TRBJ1-6, the complete variable domain is DAGVTQSPTHLIKTRGQQVTLRCSPISGHKSVSWYQQVLGQGPQFIFQYYEKEERGRGNFPDRFSARQFPNYSSELNVNALLLGDSALYLCASSLGSVVYNSPLHFGNGTRLTVT.

V and J are TRBV7-2 and TRBJ2-7; D remains unclear. Germline V gene data show CDR1 as SGHTA and CDR2 as FQGNSA. The germline V and J ends were trimmed by 1 base and 1 base, with 8 bases remaining between them. This CDR3 region has 14 residues. The CDR3 region is CASSLEGFSYEQYF. The CDR3, as DNA: TGTGCCAGCAGCTTAGAGGGTTTTTCCTACGAGCAGTACTTC.

The chain's CDR3 is CASSPVGADYGYTF. The CDR3 coding sequence is TGTGCCAGCAGCCCAGTAGGGGCCGACTATGGCTACACCTTC. The chain recombines TRBV11-3 with TRBJ1-2; TRBD1 is a possible D gene (5 bases). Germline V gives CDR1 SGHNT, CDR2 YENEEA. The CDR3 runs 14 residues. Trimming removed 5 bases from V and 3 bases from J, with 13 bases in between.

V usage is TRBV9 and J usage is TRBJ1-3, with unresolved D. Germline CDR1 and CDR2: SGDLS and YYNGEE. The CDR3 length is 13 residues. The V gene lost 0 bases and the J gene lost 3 bases, with 4 bases spanning the gap. As DNA, the CDR3 is TGTGCCAGCAGCGTAGGAGTTGGAAACACCATATATTTT. This codes for CASSVGVGNTIYF.

The rearrangement uses TRBV28 and TRBJ2-1; D ambiguous. Trimming took 5 bases from V and 5 from J, leaving 10 bases between them. This CDR3 spans 13 amino acids. The germline CDR1 and CDR2 sequences are MDHEN and SYDVKM. DNA of the CDR3: TGTGCCAGCAGTCCTTTTAGCCACAATGAGCAGTTCTTC. It is translated as CASSPFSHNEQFF.

V usage is TRBV7-9 and J usage is TRBJ1-2, with a weak D call TRBD1 (5 bases). Per germline, CDR1 SEHNR and CDR2 FQNEAQ (reference sequence). The CDR3 runs 13 residues. V gave up 5 bases and J gave up 2 bases, with 9 bases separating them. CDR3 nucleotides: TGTGCCAGCAGCATAAGGGACAACTATGGCTACACCTTC. Translating it yields CASSIRDNYGYTF.

The CDR3, as DNA: TGTGCCAGCAGTTACTCCCAGGGAGCCCCCTACGAGCAGTACTTC. Its translation is CASSYSQGAPYEQYF. The chain carries TRBV6-5 and TRBJ2-7; either TRBD1 or TRBD2 may supply D (5 bases each). The CDR3 covers 15 residues. The V end lost 0 bases, the J end lost 2 bases, and 11 bases lay between the germline ends. The germline CDR1 and CDR2 sequences are MNHEY and SVGAGI.

As concerns this clone: Distinct nucleotide sequences in the sample also encode this CDR3. CDR3 residues: CASSQPTGELFF. The CDR3, as DNA: TGTGCCAGCAGCCAGCCAACCGGGGAGCTGTTTTTT. The V and J genes are TRBV4-2 and TRBJ2-2; D gene ambiguous. The CDR3 has 12 residues. V shed 3 bases and J shed 5 bases, with 4 bases lying between them. Germline V gives CDR1 LGHNA, CDR2 YNFKEQ.

This rearrangement joins TRBV29-1 to TRBJ1-5, with D maybe TRBD1 (5 bases). Germline-derived CDR1 and CDR2 are SQVTM and ANQGSEA. The CDR3 is 14 amino acids. The V gene lost 4 bases and the J gene lost 0 bases, with 10 bases spanning the gap. CDR3 sequence reads: CSVGLTDSNQPQHF. CDR3 nucleotide sequence: TGCAGCGTTGGATTGACAGATAGCAATCAGCCCCAGCATTTT.

The rearrangement uses TRBV11-3 and TRBJ2-1; TRBD2 agrees at 8 bases. Germline V gene lookup returns CDR1 SGHNT and CDR2 YENEEA. The CDR3 runs 18 residues. V lost 0 bases and J lost 4; bases outside the gene matches: 11. Here the CDR3 reads CASSLERFSGARYNEQFF. The CDR3 bases are TGTGCCAGCAGCTTAGAAAGGTTTAGCGGGGCCCGATACAATGAGCAGTTCTTC.

The rearrangement links TRBV14 to TRBJ2-7; D is ambiguous. V lost 4 bases and J 0 bases, leaving 10 bases between the germline ends. Germline V gene data show CDR1 as SGHDN and CDR2 as FVKESK. The CDR3 is 14 residues long. The CDR3 is CASSLHRSSYEQYF. CDR3 nucleotides: TGTGCCAGCAGCCTCCATAGGAGCTCCTACGAGCAGTACTTC. Using reference TRBV14 and TRBJ2-7 for the parts outside the CDR3, the full variable domain is EAGVTQFPSHSVIEKGQTVTLRCDPISGHDNLYWYRRVMGKEIKFLLHFVKESKQDESGMPNNRFLAERTGGTYSTLKVQPAELEDSGVYFCASSLHRSSYEQYFGPGTRLTVT.

The chain uses TRBV3-1 (or the pseudogene TRBV3-2) and TRBJ2-7, with TRBD2 matching 10 bases. The CDR3 totals 15 residues. V lost 1 base to trimming and J lost 3 bases; unmatched junction nucleotides: 3. CDR1 is LGHDT, CDR2 YNNKEL, per germline (reference sequence). CDR3 nucleotides: TGTGCCAGCAGCCAAGCCCCTAGCGGGAGCTACGAGCAGTACTTC. This sequence encodes CASSQAPSGSYEQYF.

The rearrangement uses TRBV10-3 and TRBJ1-2; possibly TRBD1 for D (5 bases). The CDR3 is 14 amino acids. V was trimmed by 3 bases and J by 2 bases, leaving 10 bases between them. Germline lookup yields CDR1 ENHRY and CDR2 SYGVKD. CDR3 region: CAISDPRANYGYTF. In DNA, the CDR3 is TGTGCCATCAGTGATCCCAGGGCGAACTATGGCTACACCTTC.

This rearrangement joins TRBV19 to TRBJ1-5; D call uncertain. CDR3 length equals 14 residues. Germline V CDR1 and CDR2: LNHDA, SQIVND (reference sequence). V was pared by 4 bases and J by 1 base, with 8 bases between. CDR3 protein: CASSTDGSNQPQHF. CDR3 in DNA: TGTGCCAGTAGTACGGACGGGAGCAATCAGCCCCAGCATTTT.

The gene calls are TRBV3-1 (or the pseudogene TRBV3-2) and TRBJ2-7; 8 positions agree with TRBD1. With V trimmed by 3 bases and J by 5 bases, 6 bases remained unmatched. Germline V gene sequence: CDR1 LGHDT, CDR2 YNNKEL (reference sequence). This CDR3 comprises 14 residues. CDR3: CASSQDRVRHEQYF. As DNA, the CDR3 is TGTGCCAGCAGCCAGGACAGGGTTCGTCACGAGCAGTACTTC.

This chain connects TRBV12-3 or TRBV12-4 to TRBJ2-7, with D maybe TRBD2 (6 bases). The CDR3 totals 13 residues. V shed 3 bases and J shed 3 bases, with 9 bases lying between them. The CDR3 DNA sequence: TGTGCCAGCAGTTTCCCCGGGAGCTACGAGCAGTACTTC. Translating it yields CASSFPGSYEQYF.

This clone was seen only once. This sequence joins TRBV5-5 and TRBJ1-5; D is uncertain. V was trimmed by 0 bases and J by 7 bases, leaving 14 bases between them. From germline, CDR1 is SGHKS and CDR2 YYEKEE (reference sequence). The CDR3 is 15 amino acids. The CDR3 spells CASSLAVGPRQPQHF. CDR3 nucleotides: TGTGCCAGCAGCTTGGCCGTTGGGCCCAGGCAGCCCCAGCATTTT.

The V gene is TRBV5-4, the J gene TRBJ1-1; D gene ambiguous. V was pared by 2 bases and J by 5 bases, with 7 bases between. There are 12 residues in the CDR3. Germline CDR1 is SGHNT and CDR2 is YYREEE (reference sequence). CDR3 amino acids: CASSFAETEAFF. The CDR3 DNA reads TGTGCCAGCAGCTTTGCCGAAACTGAAGCTTTCTTT.

The chain is built from TRBV28 and TRBJ2-7, with 7 bases aligning to TRBD2. Unmatched junction bases numbered 17, after V lost 4 bases and J lost 2 bases. The CDR3 sequence is 18 residues long. Germline CDR1 reads MDHEN; CDR2 reads SYDVKM. CDR3 DNA sequence: TGTGCCAGCAGTTCGCTTATGGGGGGGACTGCCACCGCCTACGAGCAGTACTTC. This gives the protein CASSSLMGGTATAYEQYF.

V usage is TRBV19 and J usage is TRBJ2-2; D is uncertain. CDR1 is LNHDA, CDR2 SQIVND, per germline (reference sequence). This CDR3 region has 14 residues. V lost 8 bases and J 1 base, leaving 11 bases between the germline ends. Here the CDR3 reads CASSLTVNTGELFF. The DNA for the CDR3 is TGTGCCAGTTCCTTGACGGTGAACACCGGGGAGCTGTTTTTT. The full variable domain, rest sourced from reference TRBV19 and TRBJ2-2, is DGGITQSPKYLFRKEGQNVTLSCEQNLNHDAMYWYRQDPGQGLRLIYYSQIVNDFQKGDIAEGYSVSREKKESFPLTVTSAQKNPTAFYLCASSLTVNTGELFFGEGSRLTVL.

This chain joins TRBV4-2 and TRBJ2-2, with D possibly TRBD1 on 6 matching bases. The germline CDR1 and CDR2 sequences are LGHNA and YNFKEQ. V was shortened by 4 bases and J by 6 bases, with 15 bases between the two germline ends. CDR3 length: 15 residues. The CDR3 sequence: CASSPILGGSGELFF. CDR3 DNA sequence: TGTGCCAGCAGCCCCATCCTAGGGGGATCCGGGGAGCTGTTTTTT.